Below are 28 T cell receptor beta chains sequenced from a single sample in a study of shared clonotypes between healthy human individuals. Profiling relied on immunoSEQ multiplex PCR, and the TCRdb table lists in-frame clones only, not all of them. The top ten hold 30% to 40% of the sample, which has around 690,000 clones, 90% seen once. The sample taken for sequencing was memory CD8+ T cells from PBMCs. The subset: CD45RO+ cells pooled with CCR7-negative TemRA cells. These TCRs come from a young man in good health. Some clones in this sample may be carry-over from other donors' samples.

The genes are TRBV4-1 and TRBJ2-1, with D perhaps matching TRBD2 (5 bases). This CDR3 has 12 residues. Trimming left V 5 bases short and J 9 bases short, with 11 bases between. CDR1 MGHRA and CDR2 YSYEKL come from the germline V gene. DNA of the CDR3: TGCGCCAGCAGCATTATTAGCGTTGAGCAGTTCTTC. Protein product: CASSIISVEQFF.

This clone was seen a single time. The V call is TRBV19, the J call TRBJ1-4, with D perhaps TRBD1 (5 bases). V was cut by 10 bases and J by 5 bases, with 14 bases left in between. The length of the CDR3 is 13 residues. In germline, CDR1 is LNHDA, CDR2 SQIVND (reference sequence). The CDR3 sequence: CATRPGRNEKLFF. The CDR3 nucleotides read TGTGCCACCAGGCCGGGACGGAATGAAAAACTGTTTTTT. The full variable domain, with the rest looked up from reference TRBV19 and TRBJ1-4, is DGGITQSPKYLFRKEGQNVTLSCEQNLNHDAMYWYRQDPGQGLRLIYYSQIVNDFQKGDIAEGYSVSREKKESFPLTVTSAQKNPTAFYLCATRPGRNEKLFFGSGTQLSVL.

This clone has just a few counts. The rearrangement uses TRBV10-2 and TRBJ2-1; 8 nucleotides align to TRBD2. V dropped 0 bases and J dropped 8; count of bases not matched to a gene: 6. This CDR3 has 15 amino acids. CDR1 and CDR2 from the germline V gene are WSHSY and SAAADI. CDR3 region: CASSESRLAGHEQFF. The CDR3 DNA reads as TGCGCCAGCAGTGAGTCGAGGCTAGCGGGCCATGAGCAGTTCTTC.

The chain recombines TRBV19 with TRBJ2-7; 7 bases align to TRBD1. The V gene end was trimmed by 2 bases and the J gene end by 2 bases; junction bases not matched to a gene: 6. The CDR3 runs to 15 residues. Germline V gene sequence: CDR1 LNHDA, CDR2 SQIVND (reference sequence). In DNA form, the CDR3 reads TGTGCCAGTAGTATAAGGGACAGCGGTACCTACGAGCAGTACTTC. Protein: CASSIRDSGTYEQYF.

This chain connects TRBV27 to TRBJ2-6; 12 nucleotides line up with TRBD1. CDR1 MNHEY and CDR2 SMNVEV come from the germline V gene (reference sequence). This CDR3 region has 18 residues. The junction had 8 bases not matched to a gene; V was cut back by 5 bases and J by 3 bases. This CDR3 is CASSLLGTGGVGANVLTF. CDR3 in DNA: TGTGCCAGCAGTCTTCTAGGGACAGGGGGCGTTGGGGCCAACGTCCTGACTTTC.

V usage is TRBV5-4 and J usage is TRBJ2-2, with TRBD2 identical over 16 bases. CDR1 is SGHNT, CDR2 YYREEE, per germline (reference sequence). The V and J ends lost 4 bases and 4 bases, in that order; junction bases with no gene match: 7. The CDR3 runs 18 residues. The CDR3 coding sequence is TGTGCCAGCAGCCCGGGACTAGCGGGAGGGTCGGGCACCGGGGAGCTGTTTTTT. The encoded protein is CASSPGLAGGSGTGELFF.

This chain connects TRBV28 to TRBJ2-1; D is unresolved. The CDR3 runs to 11 residues. The germline V gene encodes CDR1 MDHEN and CDR2 SYDVKM. V was pared by 8 bases and J by 8 bases, with 10 bases between. CDR3 nucleotides: TGTGCCAGCCGGAAGGGCGATGAGCAGTTCTTC. As protein: CASRKGDEQFF.

V is TRBV2 and J is TRBJ2-7; D is uncertain. This CDR3 region has 16 residues. The V gene lost 4 bases and the J gene lost 0 bases, with 16 bases spanning the gap. The germline V gene has CDR1 SNHLY and CDR2 FYNNEI. CDR3 protein: CASSGAITLSSYEQYF. In nucleotides, the CDR3 is TGTGCCAGCAGTGGGGCCATTACCCTAAGCTCCTACGAGCAGTACTTC.

V and J are TRBV28 and TRBJ2-7; D unclear. Trimming took 4 bases from V and 3 from J, leaving 19 bases between them. The CDR3 covers 16 residues. Germline V gene sequence: CDR1 MDHEN, CDR2 SYDVKM. The DNA for the CDR3 is TGTGCCAGCAGTTCCTCCACCTCCAGCGTAAACTACGAGCAGTACTTC. Translating gives CASSSSTSSVNYEQYF.

V gene TRBV28 combines with J gene TRBJ1-2; TRBD1 matches 7 bases. Germline loops: CDR1 MDHEN, CDR2 SYDVKM. This CDR3 is 14 amino acids long. V gave up 2 bases and J gave up 4 bases; unmatched junction bases: 4. Here the CDR3 reads CASSLDRATYGYTF. CDR3 nucleotides: TGTGCCAGCAGTTTAGACAGGGCCACCTATGGCTACACCTTC.

The chain uses TRBV9 and TRBJ1-1; the D gene is possibly TRBD1 (6 bases). Germline V gives CDR1 SGDLS, CDR2 YYNGEE. V lost 3 bases and J lost 3, with 12 bases in between. The CDR3 is 14 residues long. The CDR3 reads CASSAWDIDTEAFF. The CDR3 nucleotides read TGTGCCAGCAGCGCTTGGGACATTGACACTGAAGCTTTCTTT.

This clone appeared a single time. The chain employs TRBV5-4 and TRBJ2-5, with no clear D. Per the germline V gene, CDR1 is SGHNT and CDR2 is YYREEE (reference sequence). V lost 4 bases and J lost 5, with 12 bases in between. CDR3 length equals 13 residues. CDR3 sequence: CASSTAAGETQYF. The DNA for the CDR3 is TGTGCCAGCAGCACGGCGGCTGGGGAGACCCAGTACTTC.

J is TRBJ2-7 and V is TRBV2, with 7 bases lining up with TRBD1. The CDR3 is 14 residues long. Germline CDR1 reads SNHLY; CDR2 reads FYNNEI. Losses at the gene ends were 10 bases for V and 2 bases for J; bases not matched to a gene: 11. CDR3 loop: CATEKTGTTYEQYF. CDR3 DNA: TGTGCCACAGAGAAGACAGGGACAACCTACGAGCAGTACTTC. Full variable domain (rest looked up from reference TRBV2 and TRBJ2-7): EPEVTQTPSHQVTQMGQEVILRCVPISNHLYFYWYRQILGQKVEFLVSFYNNEISEKSEIFDDQFSVERPDGSNFTLKIRSTKLEDSAMYFCATEKTGTTYEQYFGPGTRLTVT.

The CDR3 DNA follows: TGCGCCAGCAGCTTGCCTAGCGGGAGTAATCCCGGGGAGCTGTTTTTT. It specifies CASSLPSGSNPGELFF. This sequence joins TRBV5-1 and TRBJ2-2, with 10 bases lining up with TRBD2. Trimming cost V 1 base and J 6 bases; bases outside gene matches: 6. The CDR3 has 16 amino acids. Per the germline V gene, CDR1 is SGHRS and CDR2 is YFSETQ.

The chain employs TRBV4-1 and TRBJ1-1; 10 bases are a match to TRBD1. In germline, CDR1 is MGHRA, CDR2 YSYEKL. After removal of 5 bases from V and 3 bases from J, the junction contained 6 bases not matched to a gene. The CDR3 is made up of 15 amino acids. Written as DNA, the CDR3 is TGCGCCAGCAGCATTTCCGGGACAGGGGACACTGAAGCTTTCTTT. Translated: CASSISGTGDTEAFF.

The V and J genes are TRBV7-3 and TRBJ2-6; D gene ambiguous. Deletions cut 2 bases from V and 4 bases from J, with 3 bases between. This CDR3 region has 13 residues. Germline loops: CDR1 SGHTA, CDR2 FQGTGA. Here the CDR3 DNA reads TGTGCCAGCAGCTTAGGAGGGGCCAACGTCCTGACTTTC. The encoded protein is CASSLGGANVLTF.

The chain recombines TRBV6-1 with TRBJ1-1; D gene uncertain. The CDR3 covers 14 residues. V was shortened by 1 base and J by 10 bases, with 16 bases between the two germline ends. From germline, CDR1 is MNHNS and CDR2 SASEGT. The CDR3 is CASSEGRGTLRAFF. The CDR3 nucleotides read TGTGCCAGCAGTGAAGGTCGGGGAACCCTCAGAGCTTTCTTT.

The chain recombines TRBV6-1 with TRBJ1-2; D is perhaps TRBD1 (6 bases). V shed 2 bases and J shed 6 bases, with 13 bases lying between them. The CDR3 is 14 amino acids. Germline assignment: CDR1 MNHNS and CDR2 SASEGT. The CDR3 is CASSELGTHNGYTF. Here the CDR3 DNA reads TGTGCCAGCAGTGAACTCGGGACACATAATGGCTACACCTTC.

This rearrangement joins TRBV27 to TRBJ2-5; no firm D call. The J call may not be correct, given that the DNA end is closer to TRBJ2-7. The CDR3 totals 11 residues. Germline CDR1 and CDR2: MNHEY and SMNVEV (reference sequence). The CDR3 nucleotides are TGTGCCAGCAGTTTGGGCGACGAGCAGTACTTC. Amino acid sequence: CASSLGDEQYF.

The chain couples TRBV7-9 to TRBJ1-1; tentatively, D is TRBD1 (6 bases). The CDR3 is 16 amino acids. Germline V gives CDR1 SEHNR, CDR2 FQNEAQ (reference sequence). The ends were cut back, 6 bases at V and 4 bases at J, with 21 bases in the middle. CDR3 sequence reads: CASSPLTRGASTEAFF. The CDR3 nucleotides are TGTGCCAGCAGTCCTCTGACCCGGGGGGCCAGCACTGAAGCTTTCTTT.

This rearrangement joins TRBV7-9 to TRBJ1-4; no clear D gene. The CDR3 runs to 13 residues. V shed 5 bases and J shed 8 bases, with 12 bases lying between them. Germline assignment: CDR1 SEHNR and CDR2 FQNEAQ (reference sequence). CDR3 residues: CASSARLEEKLFF. Here the CDR3 DNA reads TGTGCCAGCAGCGCCAGACTAGAAGAAAAACTGTTTTTT.

This clone was counted a single time. V and J are TRBV10-3 and TRBJ1-5; unclear D gene. CDR3 size: 15 residues. Trimming pared 3 bases from V and 3 bases from J, leaving 12 bases between. From germline, CDR1 is ENHRY and CDR2 SYGVKD. CDR3: CAISDSRQDNQPQHF. CDR3 nucleotides: TGTGCCATCAGTGATAGTAGGCAGGACAATCAGCCCCAGCATTTT.

The chain recombines TRBV7-9 with TRBJ2-7; 12 bases line up with TRBD2. The trim removed 5 bases at V and 3 bases at J, leaving 8 bases unmatched. The CDR3 has 16 residues. CDR1 and CDR2 from the germline V gene are SEHNR and FQNEAQ (reference sequence). The CDR3 DNA is TGTGCCAGCAGCCTCCGGACTAGCGGGACTCTCTACGAGCAGTACTTC. Translation: CASSLRTSGTLYEQYF. The full variable domain, its missing parts supplied by reference TRBV7-9 and TRBJ2-7, is DTGVSQNPRHKITKRGQNVTFRCDPISEHNRLYWYRQTLGQGPEFLTYFQNEAQLEKSRLLSDRFSAERPKGSFSTLEIQRTEQGDSAMYLCASSLRTSGTLYEQYFGPGTRLTVT.

V gene TRBV5-4 combines with J gene TRBJ2-1; no clear D. CDR3 size: 13 residues. The V and J ends lost 0 bases and 8 bases respectively, with 9 bases between them. Germline CDR1 is SGHNT and CDR2 is YYREEE (reference sequence). The CDR3 here is CASSLVAAYEQFF. In nucleotides, the CDR3 is TGTGCCAGCAGCTTGGTGGCCGCCTATGAGCAGTTCTTC.

In its sample, this clone was seen once. The genes are TRBV6-5 and TRBJ1-1; D is unclear. This CDR3 is built from 14 residues. V lost 0 bases and J 4 bases, leaving 9 bases between the germline ends. Germline loops: CDR1 MNHEY, CDR2 SVGAGI. The CDR3 DNA reads as TGTGCCAGCAGTTACTCGTTGACAACCACTGAAGCTTTCTTT. Amino acid sequence: CASSYSLTTTEAFF.

Concerning this clone itself: The same CDR3 can be traced to other DNA sequences in this sample. V gene TRBV10-3 combines with J gene TRBJ2-7; TRBD2 aligns across 7 bases. The junction had 2 bases not matched to a gene; V was cut back by 2 bases and J by 1 base. CDR3 length: 14 amino acids. Per germline, CDR1 ENHRY and CDR2 SYGVKD. CDR3 in amino acids: CAISEVGGSYEQYF. The CDR3 DNA reads as TGTGCCATCAGTGAGGTCGGGGGGTCCTACGAGCAGTACTTC.

This clone was picked up a small number of times. This rearrangement joins TRBV28 to TRBJ2-7; D may be TRBD1 or TRBD2 (5 bases each). Germline V gene sequence: CDR1 MDHEN, CDR2 SYDVKM. V lost 0 bases and J 4 bases, leaving 10 bases between the germline ends. This CDR3 region has 14 residues. CDR3 sequence: CASSLWGDGYEQYF. CDR3 sequence (DNA): TGTGCCAGCAGTTTATGGGGGGATGGTTACGAGCAGTACTTC.

The chain employs TRBV6-5 and TRBJ2-2; 11 bases match TRBD1. Losses at the gene ends were 10 bases for V and 4 bases for J; bases not matched to a gene: 2. CDR1 and CDR2 (germline): MNHEY, SVGAGI. CDR3 length: 13 amino acids. DNA of the CDR3: TGTGCCACAGGGACAGGGGGCACCGGGGAGCTGTTTTTT. Its translation is CATGTGGTGELFF.